This T cell receptor (beta chain) was captured in a study of T cell repertoires in cytomegalovirus infection. Study-wide results and limits: CMV carriers having the relevant HLA were flagged by cumulative public TCR beta family frequency.

CDR3 length equals 15 residues. V dropped 7 bases and J dropped 1; count of bases not matched to a gene: 9. Details on this clonotype: Its antigen is undetermined.

From the reads, TCRdb called clonotypes with MiXCR, one entry per CDR3 protein. This sample has around 740,000 distinct CDR3 sequences, with 35% found just once. Sequencing used PBMCs. This receptor was obtained from a human donor in good health (CMV status not recorded). Some clones in this sample may be carry-over from other donors' samples. The V gene is TRBV12-3 or TRBV12-4, the J gene TRBJ2-7; 8 nucleotides line up with TRBD1. CDR3 amino acids: CASTDPRDRSYEQYF. In DNA form, the CDR3 reads TGTGCCAGCACCGACCCGAGGGACAGGTCCTACGAGCAGTACTTC.